Below are 29 T cell receptor beta chains sequenced from a single sample in a study of Tregs in tolerant kidney transplant recipients. Related graft donors supplied nonmyeloablative bone marrow transplants, and mixed chimerism was transient. Repertoires were generated with immunoSEQ multiplex PCR, while TCRdb's copy carries only in-frame clones and drops some. The data show tens of thousands of clones, with roughly 93% seen just once and roughly 1.5% held by the top ten. This sample comprised CD4+ T cells from blood (PBMCs), obtained 12 months after the transplant. These receptors all stem from a human patient who received a combined kidney and bone marrow transplant. Certain T cells may be donor cells from the graft.

The chain has TRBV7-9 and TRBJ1-5; weak D call: TRBD1 (5 bases). The length of the CDR3 is 14 residues. Germline V gives CDR1 SEHNR, CDR2 FQNEAQ (reference sequence). V dropped 2 bases and J dropped 5 bases, with 10 bases sitting between them. CDR3 nucleotides: TGTGCCAGCAGCTTATCGGGGGGGGATCAGCCCCAGCATTTT. Amino acid sequence: CASSLSGGDQPQHF.

The chain joins TRBV5-1 to TRBJ2-7; the match to TRBD1 covers 7 bases. The CDR3 spans 14 residues. V trimming: 4 bases; J trimming: 10 bases; junction bases outside the gene matches: 14. Germline V gene data show CDR1 as SGHRS and CDR2 as YFSETQ. The CDR3 here is CASSLFTVRDRQYF. CDR3 DNA sequence: TGCGCCAGCAGCCTATTTACGGTCCGGGACAGACAGTACTTC.

This clone showed up just once. The chain is built from TRBV21-1 and TRBJ2-7; no DNA check was done on the table's D call, TRBD2. TRBV21-1 is an annotated pseudogene. The CDR3 extends over 17 amino acids. CDR3 region: CASSKVYCPTLPYEQYF. The CDR3 DNA follows: TGTGCCAGCAGCAAAGTTTATTGCCCTACGTTACCCTACGAGCAGTACTTC.

V gene TRBV14 combines with J gene TRBJ1-2; possibly TRBD1 for D (5 bases). The CDR3 length is 13 residues. From germline, CDR1 is SGHDN and CDR2 FVKESK. V shed 0 bases and J shed 7 bases, with 9 bases lying between them. This chain's CDR3 is CASSQDFGGGYTF. CDR3 bases: TGTGCCAGCAGCCAAGACTTCGGGGGTGGCTACACCTTC.

This clone was seen only once. This chain uses TRBV9 with TRBJ2-3; TRBD2 matches at 8 bases. V lost 6 bases to trimming and J lost 5 bases; unmatched junction nucleotides: 14. In germline, CDR1 is SGDLS, CDR2 YYNGEE. The CDR3 is 16 residues long. In DNA, the CDR3 is TGTGCCAGCAACTCCAATCGGGGTAGCGGGGTAGATACGCAGTATTTT. Protein sequence: CASNSNRGSGVDTQYF.

The chain has TRBV18 and TRBJ2-2; D perhaps matches TRBD2 (5 bases). The CDR3 has 17 residues. In germline, CDR1 is KGHSH, CDR2 LQKENI. V lost 4 bases to trimming and J lost 5 bases, with 20 bases between them. The CDR3 region has the DNA TGTGCCAGCTCACAGAGCCCGGGCCGACTACTTACCGGGGAGCTGTTTTTT. Translated, it gives CASSQSPGRLLTGELFF.

The chain carries TRBV28 and TRBJ1-5, with D tentatively TRBD1 (5 bases). Looked up from germline, CDR1 is MDHEN and CDR2 is SYDVKM. This CDR3 contains 15 residues. V was shortened by 6 bases and J by 5 bases, with 17 bases between the two germline ends. CDR3 bases: TGTGCCAGCAGCCCCATGACAGTGGTCGATCAGCCCCAGCATTTT. Translated, it gives CASSPMTVVDQPQHF.

The rearrangement links TRBV25-1 to TRBJ2-7; D call uncertain. Germline assignment: CDR1 MGHDK and CDR2 SYGVNS. The CDR3 is 13 amino acids. V was pared by 1 base and J by 3 bases, with 7 bases between. The CDR3 nucleotides are TGTGCCAGCAGTGAATTTAGTTTCTACGAGCAGTACTTC. This codes for CASSEFSFYEQYF.

This clone was recorded a few times. This CDR3 reads CASSLRGGAQDTQYF. Written as DNA, the CDR3 is TGTGCCAGCAGCCTCAGAGGCGGGGCCCAAGATACGCAGTATTTT. The rearrangement uses TRBV7-9 and TRBJ2-3, with D possibly matching TRBD2 (6 bases). From germline, CDR1 is SEHNR and CDR2 FQNEAQ (reference sequence). CDR3 length: 15 residues. V was clipped by 5 bases and J by 5 bases, with 17 bases between them.

The chain combines TRBV27 with TRBJ2-7, with 9 bases matching TRBD1. CDR1 MNHEY and CDR2 SMNVEV come from the germline V gene (reference sequence). The CDR3 covers 15 residues. The V segment lost 6 bases and the J segment 3 bases; nucleotides outside the gene matches: 9. The DNA of the CDR3 is TGTGCCAGCAGATCCGGGACAGGGAGCTTCTACGAGCAGTACTTC. This gives the protein CASRSGTGSFYEQYF.

CDR3 loop: CASSLGRTGSQEQFF. The CDR3 DNA follows: TGTGCCAGCAGCTTAGGGCGGACAGGGTCTCAGGAGCAGTTCTTC. The chain carries TRBV7-3 and TRBJ2-1; 8 bases line up with TRBD1. The length of the CDR3 is 15 residues. The junction had 10 bases not matched to a gene; V was cut back by 2 bases and J by 10 bases. Germline values: CDR1 SGHTA, CDR2 FQGTGA.

The gene calls are TRBV6-5 and TRBJ2-7; D call uncertain. Germline CDR1 and CDR2: MNHEY and SVGAGI. Trimming removed 0 bases at V and 0 bases at J, with 6 bases between. The CDR3 spans 14 residues. The CDR3 bases are TGTGCCAGCAGTTACTCGAGATACTCCTACGAGCAGTACTTC. It codes for CASSYSRYSYEQYF.

As concerns this clone: Other DNA sequences in this sample translate to the same CDR3. The chain uses TRBV25-1 and TRBJ1-6, with TRBD1 as a possible D gene (5 bases). CDR3 length: 15 residues. Trimming removed 2 bases at V and 3 bases at J, with 8 bases between. CDR1 MGHDK and CDR2 SYGVNS come from the germline V gene. The CDR3 here is CASSEGGSYNSPLHF. The DNA of the CDR3 is TGTGCCAGCAGTGAAGGGGGGAGCTATAATTCACCCCTCCACTTT.

This chain links TRBV5-6 with TRBJ2-3; D is possibly TRBD2 (6 bases). The germline CDR1 and CDR2 sequences are SGHDT and YYEEEE. The CDR3 has 15 amino acids. V lost 2 bases, J lost 0 bases, and 10 bases lay in between. The CDR3 is CASSFVAASTDTQYF. The CDR3 nucleotides are TGTGCCAGCAGCTTTGTAGCGGCTAGCACAGATACGCAGTATTTT.

This clone is a singleton in its sample. The rearrangement links TRBV5-1 to TRBJ2-7; the match to TRBD1 covers 8 bases. This CDR3 has 18 amino acids. J was trimmed by 2 bases and V by 6 bases; bases with no gene match: 19. Germline CDR1 and CDR2: SGHRS and YFSETQ. The CDR3, as DNA: TGCGCCAGCACCGACGGGACAGGTAGTACCCATTTGGCCTACGAGCAGTACTTC. Encoded protein: CASTDGTGSTHLAYEQYF.

V usage is TRBV6-4 and J usage is TRBJ1-2, with D perhaps matching TRBD1 (5 bases). Trimming left V 6 bases short and J 8 bases short, with 22 bases between. The CDR3 totals 15 residues. Germline-derived CDR1 and CDR2 are MRHNA and SNTAGT. The CDR3 bases are TGTGCCAGCAGCAGTACCAGGGAACACTTGTCCGGCTACACCTTC. Translating it yields CASSSTREHLSGYTF.

This chain uses TRBV5-1 with TRBJ1-1, with no clear D. V was shortened by 6 bases and J by 5 bases, with 17 bases between the two germline ends. Germline values: CDR1 SGHRS, CDR2 YFSETQ. The CDR3 has 14 residues. CDR3: CASTFSIFRTEAFF. CDR3 nucleotides: TGCGCCAGCACCTTTTCTATTTTTCGAACTGAAGCTTTCTTT.

The rearrangement links TRBV7-9 to TRBJ1-1; the match to TRBD1 covers 7 bases. V shed 4 bases, J shed 3 bases, and the junction held 5 bases outside the gene matches. Germline assignment: CDR1 SEHNR and CDR2 FQNEAQ (reference sequence). The CDR3 runs to 14 residues. This chain's CDR3 is CASSSTGFYTEAFF. The CDR3 nucleotides read TGTGCCAGCAGCTCGACAGGGTTTTACACTGAAGCTTTCTTT.

This clone has only a few counts. V and J are TRBV6-7 and TRBJ1-1; no definite D call. TRBV6-7 is filed as an ORF, its function uncertain. V gave up 0 bases and J gave up 10 bases, with 18 bases separating them. There are 15 residues in the CDR3. The CDR3 bases are TGTGCCAGCAGTTACTCTACCGCCGCCCGGGGTCGAGCTTTCTTT. Amino acid sequence: CASSYSTAARGRAFF.

The chain combines TRBV5-6 with TRBJ2-7, with D possibly TRBD2 on 6 matching bases. The V end was cut by 4 bases, the J end by 4 bases, with 12 bases between. This CDR3 spans 13 amino acids. The germline CDR1 and CDR2 sequences are SGHDT and YYEEEE. CDR3 nucleotides: TGTGCCAGCAGCGCGGGACCCTCATACGAGCAGTACTTC. Its translation: CASSAGPSYEQYF.

With respect to this clone: One end of the junction fails to match germline, which may point to a read error. Within the sample, other DNA sequences also encode this same CDR3. V is TRBV2 and J is TRBJ1-6; a possible D gene is TRBD1 (5 bases). Per germline, CDR1 SNHLY and CDR2 FYNNEI. The CDR3 consists of 14 residues. CDR3 sequence (DNA): TGTGCCAGCAGAATCCAGGGAAATAATTCCCCCCTCCACTTT. This translates into CASRIQGNNSPLHF.

The gene calls are TRBV18 and TRBJ2-7, with 9 bases identical to TRBD2. CDR1 and CDR2 (germline): KGHSH, LQKENI. The CDR3 covers 14 residues. The V gene end was trimmed by 0 bases and the J gene end by 5 bases; junction bases not matched to a gene: 2. CDR3 in amino acids: CASSPPVAGDEQYF. CDR3 nucleotides: TGTGCCAGCTCACCACCAGTAGCGGGGGACGAGCAGTACTTC. Full variable domain (outside the CDR3, taken from reference TRBV18 and TRBJ2-7): NAGVMQNPRHLVRRRGQEARLRCSPMKGHSHVYWYRQLPEEGLKFMVYLQKENIIDESGMPKERFSAEFPKEGPSILRIQQVVRGDSAAYFCASSPPVAGDEQYFGPGTRLTVT.

This rearrangement joins TRBV5-1 to TRBJ2-3; 9 bases agree with TRBD2. The germline V gene encodes CDR1 SGHRS and CDR2 YFSETQ. This CDR3 region has 16 residues. With V trimmed by 3 bases and J by 6 bases, 11 bases remained unmatched. The CDR3 nucleotides read TGCGCCAGCAGCTGGGAGCGGCGGGGGGGCCTGGATACGCAGTATTTT. Residues: CASSWERRGGLDTQYF.

The chain combines TRBV30 with TRBJ2-4; 9 bases match TRBD1. The trim removed 1 base at V and 3 bases at J, leaving 1 base unmatched. Germline V gene data show CDR1 as GTSNPN and CDR2 as SVGIG (reference sequence). The CDR3 totals 14 residues. The CDR3 DNA reads as TGTGCCTGGAGTGAGACAGGGGGCAAAAACATTCAGTACTTC. Its translation: CAWSETGGKNIQYF.

The rearrangement uses TRBV7-3 and TRBJ2-5, with D possibly being TRBD2 (6 bases). The V end was cut by 2 bases, the J end by 2 bases, with 12 bases between. Germline loops: CDR1 SGHTA, CDR2 FQGTGA. The CDR3 runs to 15 residues. Here the CDR3 DNA reads TGTGCCAGCAGCTTACCGGGAGCGTTACAAGAGACCCAGTACTTC. It yields the protein CASSLPGALQETQYF.

The chain is built from TRBV18 and TRBJ2-7, with 9 bases matching TRBD2. The junction had 8 bases not matched to a gene; V was cut back by 2 bases and J by 3 bases. Germline values: CDR1 KGHSH, CDR2 LQKENI. The CDR3 runs to 16 residues. The CDR3 bases are TGTGCCAGCTCACCATTCGGTAGCGGGAGTCTCTACGAGCAGTACTTC. Amino acids: CASSPFGSGSLYEQYF.

The sample holds one count of this clone. This rearrangement joins TRBV7-3 to TRBJ2-2, with D unclear. The V gene's germline CDR1 is SGHTA and CDR2 FQGTGA. The V gene lost 5 bases and the J gene lost 6 bases, with 16 bases spanning the gap. The CDR3 contains 15 residues. CDR3 nucleotides: TGTGCCAGCAGCCGACTTGGCGGAATTGCCGGGGAGCTGTTTTTT. Residues: CASSRLGGIAGELFF.

The chain recombines TRBV6-6 with TRBJ1-5; 7 nucleotides match TRBD1. The CDR3 runs to 16 residues. Germline V gives CDR1 MNHNY, CDR2 SVGAGI (reference sequence). J was trimmed by 7 bases and V by 0 bases; bases with no gene match: 9. CDR3 loop: CASSYSATGLRQPQHF. CDR3 DNA sequence: TGTGCCAGCAGTTACTCCGCGACAGGGTTACGGCAGCCCCAGCATTTT.

The V call is TRBV9, the J call TRBJ2-2; D unresolved. Per germline, CDR1 SGDLS and CDR2 YYNGEE. V dropped 4 bases and J dropped 6 bases, with 13 bases sitting between them. CDR3 size: 14 residues. CDR3 in DNA: TGTGCCAGCAGCCTAGAAGCCGCTTCCGGGGAGCTGTTTTTT. It encodes CASSLEAASGELFF.